Listed below are T cell receptor beta chains from one sample, sequenced in a study of CD8+ T cells in alopecia areata. Libraries were prepared by immunoSEQ multiplex PCR; TCRdb keeps only in-frame clonotypes and omits some of them. The sample includes about 110,000 clones, approximately 59% of them seen just once. The sequenced sample was CD8+ T cells sorted from blood. The receptors originated from a human donor in good health. Each CDR3 is given with its conserved first and last residue. The D gene is left open where the match is weak. Part of the rows lack a size; the others show once, few, many or a class for expanded clones.

j_gene	abundance	d_gene	len	v_gene	CDR3aa	CDR3nt
TRBJ2-5	-	-	14	TRBV18	CASSPTGPQETQYF	TGTGCCAGCTCACCAACCGGGCCCCAAGAGACCCAGTACTTC
TRBJ2-5	-	-	13	TRBV6-5	CASSYGGGETQYF	TGTGCCAGCAGTTATGGAGGGGGAGAGACCCAGTACTTC
TRBJ1-3	once	-	14	TRBV5-1	CASSLAGYGNTIYF	TGCGCCAGCAGCTTGGCAGGGTATGGAAACACCATATATTTT
TRBJ2-3	-	-	15	TRBV27	CATSDEPGSTDTQYF	TGTGCCACCAGTGATGAGCCAGGGAGCACAGATACGCAGTATTTT
TRBJ2-3	few	-	16	TRBV14	CASSQDLGPGTDTQYF	TGTGCCAGCAGCCAAGACTTGGGGCCCGGCACAGATACGCAGTATTTT
TRBJ2-3	-	-	17	TRBV27	CASSFRARGWATDTQYF	TGTGCCAGCAGTTTTAGGGCTAGGGGCTGGGCCACAGATACGCAGTATTTT
TRBJ1-1	few	TRBD1	13	TRBV30	CAWSVGGGSEAFF	TGTGCCTGGAGTGTAGGAGGGGGCTCTGAAGCTTTCTTT
TRBJ1-1	-	-	11	TRBV19	CASSMEVEAFF	TGTGCCAGTAGTATGGAGGTCGAAGCTTTCTTT
TRBJ1-1	-	-	13	TRBV7-6	CASSWTENTEAFF	TGTGCCAGCAGCTGGACAGAGAACACTGAAGCTTTCTTT
TRBJ2-1	-	-	13	TRBV29-1	CSVPDGGANEQFF	TGCAGCGTCCCGGACGGCGGGGCCAATGAGCAGTTCTTC
TRBJ1-2	few	-	15	TRBV7-9	CASSLVETGPYSYTF	TGTGCCAGCAGCTTGGTTGAGACAGGCCCTTATAGCTACACCTTC
TRBJ2-7	-	-	11	TRBV5-1	CASAAGNEQYF	TGCGCCAGCGCCGCGGGGAACGAGCAGTACTTC
TRBJ1-2	-	TRBD1	12	TRBV5-1	CASSLTGTDYTF	TGCGCCAGCAGCTTGACTGGGACAGACTACACCTTC
TRBJ1-2	-	-	15	TRBV14	CASSQVLSLTYGYTF	TGTGCCAGCAGCCAAGTCCTATCGCTCACCTATGGCTACACCTTC
TRBJ2-7	-	TRBD2	14	TRBV27	CASSLLGLAYEQYF	TGTGCCAGCAGTTTATTAGGACTAGCGTACGAGCAGTACTTC
TRBJ1-2	-	TRBD1	14	TRBV29-1	CSVIWTGSNYGYTF	TGCAGCGTTATATGGACAGGTTCTAACTATGGCTACACCTTC
TRBJ1-1	-	-	17	TRBV19	CASSILGRLPGNTEAFF	TGTGCCAGTAGTATACTGGGGCGACTTCCCGGGAACACTGAAGCTTTCTTT
TRBJ1-2	-	TRBD1	14	TRBV30	CAWSPGTVNYGYTF	TGTGCCTGGAGTCCCGGGACAGTCAACTATGGCTACACCTTC
TRBJ1-5	-	-	15	TRBV15	CATSETGNSNQPQHF	TGTGCCACCAGCGAAACAGGTAATAGCAATCAGCCCCAGCATTTT
TRBJ2-5	once	TRBD1	15	TRBV10-2	CASSKLTGHRETQYF	TGCGCCAGCAGTAAACTGACAGGGCACAGGGAGACCCAGTACTTC
TRBJ1-1	-	-	15	TRBV12-2	CASRLASGRSVEAFF	TGTGCAAGTCGCTTAGCATCCGGCAGGAGTGTTGAAGCTTTCTTT
TRBJ1-6	few	TRBD1	15	TRBV7-9	CASSEIQGANSPLHF	TGTGCCAGCAGTGAAATACAGGGGGCGAATTCACCCCTCCACTTT
TRBJ2-3	-	TRBD1	15	TRBV29-1	CSVDGTGFPPDTQYF	TGCAGCGTTGACGGGACAGGGTTCCCGCCAGATACGCAGTATTTT
TRBJ2-7	-	-	11	TRBV6-5	CASSYGPEQYF	TGTGCCAGCAGTTACGGCCCCGAGCAGTACTTC
TRBJ2-3	-	TRBD2	16	TRBV7-2	CASSPSGGAVADTQYF	TGTGCCAGCAGTCCAAGCGGGGGGGCAGTCGCAGATACGCAGTATTTT
TRBJ2-7	-	TRBD1	11	TRBV2	CASIGGHEQYF	TGTGCCAGCATAGGGGGCCACGAGCAGTACTTC
TRBJ2-7	-	-	18	TRBV7-2	CASSLGEGSFHEGYEQYF	TGTGCCAGCAGCTTAGGGGAAGGGTCGTTTCATGAGGGCTACGAGCAGTACTTC
TRBJ2-3	-	-	10	TRBV2	CASNGDTQYF	TGTGCCAGCAACGGCGATACGCAGTATTTT
TRBJ2-5	once	-	14	TRBV13	CASTLRGGQETQYF	TGTGCCAGCACCTTACGAGGGGGGCAAGAGACCCAGTACTTC
TRBJ2-7	-	-	13	TRBV2	CASSAGQIYEQYF	TGTGCCAGCAGCGCGGGGCAGATCTACGAGCAGTACTTC
TRBJ2-1	few	-	13	TRBV15	CATSRGNGDEQFF	TGTGCCACCAGCAGGGGGAATGGGGATGAGCAGTTCTTC
TRBJ2-7	-	-	12	TRBV19	CASSMLSYEQYF	TGTGCCAGTAGTATGCTCTCCTACGAGCAGTACTTC
TRBJ2-7	once	-	15	TRBV7-6	CASSLGRGPSYEQYF	TGTGCCAGCAGCTTAGGGCGGGGTCCCTCCTACGAGCAGTACTTC
TRBJ2-3	-	-	11	TRBV11-2	CASSLVDTQYF	TGTGCCAGCAGCTTAGTTGATACGCAGTATTTT
TRBJ1-6	few	TRBD1	15	TRBV2	CASRTGFSYNSPLHF	TGTGCCAGCAGGACAGGGTTCTCCTATAATTCACCCCTCCACTTT
TRBJ2-5	once	-	12	TRBV7-8	CASRPLDGAQYF	TGTGCCAGCAGACCCCTGGACGGGGCCCAGTACTTC
TRBJ2-3	-	-	16	TRBV27	CASRDDGHRGTDTQYF	TGTGCCAGCCGCGACGACGGCCACCGGGGCACAGATACGCAGTATTTT